The rows below give T cell receptor beta chains drawn from one sample of a study of blood T cells in healthy people across ages. TCRdb re-called the 5' RACE reads through MiXCR, storing one row per CDR3 protein. The repertoire holds around 990,000 distinct CDR3 sequences, with about 25% as singletons. These data also formed part of another study, on T cells of mothers and their children.

Sequenced: blood. The receptors were gathered from a girl aged 2 to 9 in good health. CDR3s include the opening cysteine and the closing phenylalanine or tryptophan. D genes are given only for firm matches. Clone size is given for some rows only: seen once, a few or many times, or a class if the clone is expanded.

v_gene: TRBV9; abundance: few; d_gene: TRBD1; j_gene: TRBJ2-7; CDR3aa: CASSHAGTGPAYEQYF; CDR3nt: TGTGCCAGCAGCCATGCTGGGACAGGGCCCGCCTACGAGCAGTACTTC
v_gene: TRBV7-2; abundance: -; d_gene: TRBD2; j_gene: TRBJ2-5; CDR3aa: CASSSYWASGSGEQYF; CDR3nt: TGTGCCAGCAGCTCCTATTGGGCTAGCGGGAGCGGTGAGCAGTACTTC
v_gene: TRBV29-1; abundance: -; d_gene: -; j_gene: TRBJ2-2; CDR3aa: CSVEDHDDTNTVELFF; CDR3nt: TGCAGCGTTGAAGATCATGACGACACGAACACCGTGGAGCTGTTTTTT
v_gene: TRBV2; abundance: few; d_gene: TRBD2; j_gene: TRBJ2-5; CDR3aa: CASSGLRGGTETQYF; CDR3nt: TGTGCCAGCAGTGGTCTGCGGGGGGGAACAGAGACCCAGTACTTC
v_gene: TRBV27; abundance: few; d_gene: TRBD2; j_gene: TRBJ2-1; CDR3aa: CASSLSTSGNNEQFF; CDR3nt: TGTGCCAGCAGTTTATCGACTAGCGGGAACAATGAGCAGTTCTTC
v_gene: TRBV27; abundance: few; d_gene: -; j_gene: TRBJ1-2; CDR3aa: CASSLEGSGIYGYTF; CDR3nt: TGTGCCAGCAGTTTAGAGGGGTCAGGGATCTATGGCTACACCTTC
v_gene: TRBV6-1; abundance: -; d_gene: -; j_gene: TRBJ2-1; CDR3aa: CASSEVGQASSYNERFF; CDR3nt: TGTGCCAGCAGTGAAGTTGGGCAGGCTAGCTCCTACAATGAGCGGTTCTTC
v_gene: TRBV7-9; abundance: few; d_gene: -; j_gene: TRBJ2-7; CDR3aa: CASRGSLSYEQYF; CDR3nt: TGTGCCAGCAGAGGTTCCCTCTCCTACGAGCAGTACTTC
v_gene: TRBV20-1; abundance: -; d_gene: -; j_gene: TRBJ2-5; CDR3aa: CSASSGSGGGGQYF; CDR3nt: TGCAGTGCATCGTCTGGTAGCGGAGGTGGAGGGCAGTACTTC
v_gene: TRBV5-1; abundance: -; d_gene: -; j_gene: TRBJ1-2; CDR3aa: CASSPSEDVYGYTF; CDR3nt: TGCGCCAGCAGCCCAAGCGAGGATGTTTATGGCTACACCTTC
v_gene: TRBV7-9; abundance: many; d_gene: -; j_gene: TRBJ1-1; CDR3aa: CASSHMDPNTEAFF; CDR3nt: TGTGCCAGCAGCCACATGGACCCGAACACTGAAGCTTTCTTT
v_gene: TRBV4-2; abundance: -; d_gene: TRBD1; j_gene: TRBJ1-2; CDR3aa: CASSQDGDRGDGYTF; CDR3nt: TGTGCCAGCAGCCAAGATGGGGACAGGGGGGATGGCTACACCTTC
v_gene: TRBV29-1; abundance: -; d_gene: -; j_gene: TRBJ2-7; CDR3aa: CSVAVDTGPYEQYF; CDR3nt: TGCAGCGTTGCCGTTGACACAGGGCCCTACGAGCAGTACTTC
v_gene: TRBV29-1; abundance: few; d_gene: -; j_gene: TRBJ2-7; CDR3aa: CSVTTQGSEQYF; CDR3nt: TGCAGCGTAACTACACAGGGCTCCGAGCAGTACTTC
v_gene: TRBV29-1; abundance: -; d_gene: -; j_gene: TRBJ2-1; CDR3aa: CSVEEIGWEPLSYNEQFF; CDR3nt: TGCAGCGTTGAAGAGATTGGGTGGGAGCCCTTGTCATACAATGAGCAGTTCTTC
v_gene: TRBV19; abundance: -; d_gene: TRBD2; j_gene: TRBJ2-1; CDR3aa: CASSAGTIQFF; CDR3nt: TGTGCCAGTAGCGCCGGGACTATCCAGTTCTTC
v_gene: TRBV6-6; abundance: few; d_gene: -; j_gene: TRBJ1-2; CDR3aa: CASTTGTMEGCTF; CDR3nt: TGTGCCAGCACCACCGGGACGATGGAAGGCTGCACCTTC
v_gene: TRBV3-1; abundance: many; d_gene: -; j_gene: TRBJ2-2; CDR3aa: CASSLIGPPSHTGELFF; CDR3nt: TGTGCCAGCAGCCTGATAGGGCCCCCATCCCACACCGGGGAGCTGTTTTTT
v_gene: TRBV2; abundance: few; d_gene: -; j_gene: TRBJ1-1; CDR3aa: CASTLERDTEAFF; CDR3nt: TGTGCCAGCACTCTGGAGAGGGACACTGAAGCTTTCTTT
v_gene: TRBV12-3/TRBV12-4; abundance: -; d_gene: -; j_gene: TRBJ1-1; CDR3aa: CASSLGTEALF; CDR3nt: TGTGCCAGCAGTTTAGGAACTGAAGCTCTCTTT
v_gene: TRBV20-1; abundance: -; d_gene: -; j_gene: TRBJ2-5; CDR3aa: CSARDPWTGETQYF; CDR3nt: TGCAGTGCTAGAGATCCGTGGACGGGAGAGACCCAGTACTTC
v_gene: TRBV6-1; abundance: -; d_gene: -; j_gene: TRBJ1-1; CDR3aa: CASSDWSQGGEAFF; CDR3nt: TGTGCCAGCAGTGACTGGTCGCAGGGCGGTGAAGCTTTCTTT
v_gene: TRBV6-6; abundance: -; d_gene: TRBD2; j_gene: TRBJ2-2; CDR3aa: CASSLGLAGNTGELFF; CDR3nt: TGTGCCAGCAGCCTCGGACTAGCGGGGAACACCGGGGAGCTGTTTTTT
v_gene: TRBV20-1; abundance: -; d_gene: -; j_gene: TRBJ1-2; CDR3aa: CSARDWGGPNYGYTF; CDR3nt: TGCAGTGCTAGAGATTGGGGGGGACCTAACTATGGCTACACCTTC
v_gene: TRBV28; abundance: few; d_gene: -; j_gene: TRBJ2-1; CDR3aa: CASSLYQGGNEQFF; CDR3nt: TGTGCCAGCAGTTTATACCAGGGGGGTAATGAGCAGTTCTTC
v_gene: TRBV7-2; abundance: -; d_gene: TRBD2; j_gene: TRBJ2-3; CDR3aa: CASSLVPGGTPDTQYF; CDR3nt: TGTGCCAGCAGCTTAGTTCCGGGAGGGACCCCAGATACGCAGTATTTT
v_gene: TRBV28; abundance: -; d_gene: -; j_gene: TRBJ2-1; CDR3aa: CASRPPLANEQFF; CDR3nt: TGTGCCAGCAGGCCACCTTTGGCCAATGAGCAGTTCTTC